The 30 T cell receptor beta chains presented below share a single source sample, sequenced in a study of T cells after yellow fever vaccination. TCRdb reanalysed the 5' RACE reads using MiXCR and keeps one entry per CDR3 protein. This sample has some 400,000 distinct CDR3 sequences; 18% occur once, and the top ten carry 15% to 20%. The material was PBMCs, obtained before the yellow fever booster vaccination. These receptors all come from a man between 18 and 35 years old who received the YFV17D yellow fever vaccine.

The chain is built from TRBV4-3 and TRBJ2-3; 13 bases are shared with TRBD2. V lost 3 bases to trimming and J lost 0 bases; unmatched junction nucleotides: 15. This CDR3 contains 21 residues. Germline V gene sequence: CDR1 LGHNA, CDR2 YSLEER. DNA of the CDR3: TGCGCCAGCAGCCATCCCACCGGGACTAGCGGGGCGATGACTAGCACAGATACGCAGTATTTT. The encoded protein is CASSHPTGTSGAMTSTDTQYF.

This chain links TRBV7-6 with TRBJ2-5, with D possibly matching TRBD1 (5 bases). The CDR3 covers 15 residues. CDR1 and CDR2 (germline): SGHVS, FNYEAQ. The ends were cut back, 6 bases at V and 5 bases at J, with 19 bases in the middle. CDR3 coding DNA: TGTGCCAGCAGTTCCGACGCAGGGTTAGGCGAGACCCAGTACTTC. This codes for CASSSDAGLGETQYF.

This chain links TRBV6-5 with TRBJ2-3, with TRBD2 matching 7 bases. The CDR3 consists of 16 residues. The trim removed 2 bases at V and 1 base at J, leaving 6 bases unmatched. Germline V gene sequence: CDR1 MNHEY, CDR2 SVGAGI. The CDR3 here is CASSYRGGVGTDTQYF. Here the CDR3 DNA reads TGTGCCAGCAGTTACCGGGGAGGGGTGGGCACAGATACGCAGTATTTT.

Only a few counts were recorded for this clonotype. The CDR3 spells CASSQEAQRAFF. CDR3 in DNA: TGTGCCAGCAGCCAAGAGGCACAGCGAGCTTTCTTT. V is TRBV3-1 and J is TRBJ1-1; D gene unclear. Germline-derived CDR1 and CDR2 are LGHDT and YNNKEL (reference sequence). V dropped 0 bases and J dropped 10 bases, with 9 bases sitting between them. The CDR3 runs 12 residues.

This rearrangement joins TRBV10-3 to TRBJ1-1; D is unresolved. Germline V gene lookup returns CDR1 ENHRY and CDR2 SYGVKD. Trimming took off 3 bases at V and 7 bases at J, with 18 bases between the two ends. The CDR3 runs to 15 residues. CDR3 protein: CAISDGLATTNEAFF. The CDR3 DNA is TGTGCCATCAGTGATGGGCTGGCGACTACTAATGAAGCTTTCTTT.

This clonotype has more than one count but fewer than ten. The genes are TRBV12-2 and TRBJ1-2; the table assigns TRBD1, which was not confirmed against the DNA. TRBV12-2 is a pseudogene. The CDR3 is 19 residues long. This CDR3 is CASRLRVGPTGGGNYGYTF. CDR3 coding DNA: TGTGCAAGTCGCTTAAGGGTTGGGCCGACCGGGGGGGGTAACTATGGCTACACCTTC.

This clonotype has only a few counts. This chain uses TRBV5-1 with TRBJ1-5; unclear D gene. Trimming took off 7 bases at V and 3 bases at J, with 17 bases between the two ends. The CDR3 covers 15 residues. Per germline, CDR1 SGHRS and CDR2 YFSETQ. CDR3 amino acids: CASRTLGHSNQPQHF. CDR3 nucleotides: TGCGCCAGCCGAACCTTAGGGCATTCCAATCAGCCCCAGCATTTT.

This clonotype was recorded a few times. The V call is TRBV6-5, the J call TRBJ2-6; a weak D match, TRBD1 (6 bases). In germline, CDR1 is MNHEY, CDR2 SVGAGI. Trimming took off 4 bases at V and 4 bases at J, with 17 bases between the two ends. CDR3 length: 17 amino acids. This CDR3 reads CASSSLGRGWGANVLTF. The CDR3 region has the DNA TGTGCCAGCAGTTCGCTGGGCAGGGGATGGGGGGCCAACGTCCTGACTTTC.

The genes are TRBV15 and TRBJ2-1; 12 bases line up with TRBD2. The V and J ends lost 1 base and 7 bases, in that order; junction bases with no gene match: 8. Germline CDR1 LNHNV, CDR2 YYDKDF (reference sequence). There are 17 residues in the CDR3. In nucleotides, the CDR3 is TGTGCCACCAGCAGAGGAGGTCTAGCGGGGGGGCAAAATGAGCAGTTCTTC. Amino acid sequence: CATSRGGLAGGQNEQFF.

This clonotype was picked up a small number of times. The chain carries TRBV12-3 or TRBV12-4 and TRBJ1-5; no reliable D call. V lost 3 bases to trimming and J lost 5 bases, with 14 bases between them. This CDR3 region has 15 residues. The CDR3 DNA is TGTGCCAGCAGTTTCGACATGGAGGCCGATCAGCCCCAGCATTTT. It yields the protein CASSFDMEADQPQHF.

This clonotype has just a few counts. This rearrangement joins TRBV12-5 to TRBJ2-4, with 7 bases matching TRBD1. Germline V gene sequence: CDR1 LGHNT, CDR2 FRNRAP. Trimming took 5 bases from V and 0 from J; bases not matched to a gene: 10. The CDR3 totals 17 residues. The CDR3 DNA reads TGTGCTAGTGGTACGAGGACAGGCGATCTAGCCAAAAACATTCAGTACTTC. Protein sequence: CASGTRTGDLAKNIQYF.

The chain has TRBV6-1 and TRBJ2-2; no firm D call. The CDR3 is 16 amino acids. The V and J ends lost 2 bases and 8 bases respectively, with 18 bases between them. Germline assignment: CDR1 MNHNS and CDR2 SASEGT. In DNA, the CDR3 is TGTGCCAGCAGTGAAACGGCCGTGTTGTCCTTTGGGGAGCTGTTTTTT. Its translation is CASSETAVLSFGELFF.

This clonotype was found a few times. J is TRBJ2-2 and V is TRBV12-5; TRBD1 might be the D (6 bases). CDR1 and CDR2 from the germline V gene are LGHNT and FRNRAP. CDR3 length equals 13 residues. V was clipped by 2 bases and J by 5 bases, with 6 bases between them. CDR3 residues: CASGLQGTGELFF. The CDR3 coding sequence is TGTGCTAGTGGTTTGCAGGGGACCGGGGAGCTGTTTTTT.

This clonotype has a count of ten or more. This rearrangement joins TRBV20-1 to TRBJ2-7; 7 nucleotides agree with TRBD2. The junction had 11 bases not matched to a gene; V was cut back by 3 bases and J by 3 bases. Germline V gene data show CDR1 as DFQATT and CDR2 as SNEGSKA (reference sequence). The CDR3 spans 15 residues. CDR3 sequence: CSARGGAAGIYEQYF. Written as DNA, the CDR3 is TGCAGTGCTAGGGGCGGGGCAGCGGGGATCTACGAGCAGTACTTC.

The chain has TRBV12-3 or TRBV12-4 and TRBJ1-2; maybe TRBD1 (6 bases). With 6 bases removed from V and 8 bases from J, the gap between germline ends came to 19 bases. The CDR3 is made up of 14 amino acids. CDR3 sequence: CASSSGQGSGGYTF. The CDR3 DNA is TGTGCCAGCAGCTCGGGGCAGGGGTCTGGGGGCTACACCTTC.

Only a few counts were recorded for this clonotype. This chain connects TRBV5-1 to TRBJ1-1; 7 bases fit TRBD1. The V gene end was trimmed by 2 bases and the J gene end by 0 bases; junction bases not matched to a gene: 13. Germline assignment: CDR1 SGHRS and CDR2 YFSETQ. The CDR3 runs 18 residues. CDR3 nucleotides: TGCGCCAGCAGCTTTTCCCGGACAGGAACCCTTATGAACACTGAAGCTTTCTTT. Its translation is CASSFSRTGTLMNTEAFF.

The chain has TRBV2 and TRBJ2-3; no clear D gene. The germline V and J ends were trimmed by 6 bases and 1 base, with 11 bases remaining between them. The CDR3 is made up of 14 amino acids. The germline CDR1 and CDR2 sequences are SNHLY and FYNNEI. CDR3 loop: CASRPSTGTDTQYF. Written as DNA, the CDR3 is TGTGCCAGCAGGCCGAGTACCGGCACAGATACGCAGTATTTT.

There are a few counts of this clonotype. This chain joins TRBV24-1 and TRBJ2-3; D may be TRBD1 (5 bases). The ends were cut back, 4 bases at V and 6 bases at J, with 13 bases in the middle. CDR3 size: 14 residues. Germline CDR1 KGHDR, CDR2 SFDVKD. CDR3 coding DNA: TGTGCCACCAGTGAAAAGGGGCCCGGGGATACGCAGTATTTT. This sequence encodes CATSEKGPGDTQYF.

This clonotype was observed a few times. CDR3 in amino acids: CASSLGRMEQFF. In nucleotides, the CDR3 is TGTGCCAGCAGCTTAGGCCGTATGGAGCAGTTCTTC. This chain joins TRBV7-9 and TRBJ2-1, with D hard to call. This CDR3 is 12 amino acids long. The germline V gene encodes CDR1 SEHNR and CDR2 FQNEAQ (reference sequence). V was cut by 1 base and J by 10 bases, with 8 bases left in between. Combining the CDR3 with reference TRBV7-9 and TRBJ2-1 gives the whole variable domain DTGVSQNPRHKITKRGQNVTFRCDPISEHNRLYWYRQTLGQGPEFLTYFQNEAQLEKSRLLSDRFSAERPKGSFSTLEIQRTEQGDSAMYLCASSLGRMEQFFGPGTRLTVL.

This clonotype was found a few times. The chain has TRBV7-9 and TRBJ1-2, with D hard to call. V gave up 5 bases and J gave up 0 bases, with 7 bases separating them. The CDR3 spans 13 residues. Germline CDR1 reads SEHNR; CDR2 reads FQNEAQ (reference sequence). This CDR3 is CASSPRANYGYTF. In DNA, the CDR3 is TGTGCCAGCAGCCCGCGGGCTAACTATGGCTACACCTTC.

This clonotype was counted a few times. The CDR3 nucleotides are TGTGCCAGCAGCTTTCCCTCAGTGGGGAGCGACGCGTACTTC. It encodes CASSFPSVGSDAYF. This chain uses TRBV7-2 with TRBJ2-4; possible D gene TRBD2, 5 bases. The germline gives CDR1 SGHTA, CDR2 FQGNSA. CDR3 length: 14 residues. V lost 3 bases, J lost 15 bases, and 21 bases lay in between.

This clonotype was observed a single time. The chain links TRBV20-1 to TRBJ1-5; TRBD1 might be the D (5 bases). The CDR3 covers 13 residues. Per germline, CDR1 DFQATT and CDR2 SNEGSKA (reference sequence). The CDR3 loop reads CSARQTSNQPQHF. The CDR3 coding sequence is TGCAGCGCCCGACAGACCAGCAATCAGCCCCAGCATTTT.

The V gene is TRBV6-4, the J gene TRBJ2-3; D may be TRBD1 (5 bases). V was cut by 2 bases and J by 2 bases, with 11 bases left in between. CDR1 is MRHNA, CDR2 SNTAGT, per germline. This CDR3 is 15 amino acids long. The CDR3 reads CASSDQGSSTDTQYF. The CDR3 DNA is TGTGCCAGCAGTGACCAGGGATCTTCCACAGATACGCAGTATTTT.

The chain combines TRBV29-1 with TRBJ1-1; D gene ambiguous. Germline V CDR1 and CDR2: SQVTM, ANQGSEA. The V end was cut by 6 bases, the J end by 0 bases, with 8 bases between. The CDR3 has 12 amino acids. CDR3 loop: CSVTRMNTEAFF. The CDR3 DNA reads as TGCAGCGTCACCAGGATGAACACTGAAGCTTTCTTT. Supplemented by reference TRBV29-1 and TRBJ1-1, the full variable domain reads SAVISQKPSRDICQRGTSLTIQCQVDSQVTMMFWYRQQPGQSLTLIATANQGSEATYESGFVIDKFPISRPNLTFSTLTVSNMSPEDSSIYLCSVTRMNTEAFFGQGTRLTVV.

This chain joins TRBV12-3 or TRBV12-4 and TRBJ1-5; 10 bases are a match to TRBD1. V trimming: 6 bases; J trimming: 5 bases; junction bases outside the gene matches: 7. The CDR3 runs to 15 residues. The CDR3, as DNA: TGTGCCAGCAGAAGGACAGGGGGTCATTATCAGCCCCAGCATTTT. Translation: CASRRTGGHYQPQHF.

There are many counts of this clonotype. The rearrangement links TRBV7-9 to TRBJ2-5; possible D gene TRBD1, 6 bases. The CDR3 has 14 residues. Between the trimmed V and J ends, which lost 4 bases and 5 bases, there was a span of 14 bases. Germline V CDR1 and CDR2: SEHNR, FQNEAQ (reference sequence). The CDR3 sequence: CASSWSSGAETQYF. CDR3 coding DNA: TGTGCCAGCAGCTGGTCCTCAGGGGCGGAGACCCAGTACTTC.

The CDR3 DNA reads TGTGCCAGCAGTAGACTACTCGACGGACAAAATCAGCCCCAGCATTTT. Translating gives CASSRLLDGQNQPQHF. The rearrangement uses TRBV6-1 and TRBJ1-5; TRBD1 might be the D (5 bases). The CDR3 consists of 16 residues. Trimming pared 5 bases from V and 4 bases from J, leaving 18 bases between. Germline CDR1 is MNHNS and CDR2 is SASEGT.

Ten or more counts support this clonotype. The CDR3 region has the DNA TGTGCCAGCAGCTTGGGTTGGGACAGGGAGCAGCCCCAGCATTTT. Amino acids: CASSLGWDREQPQHF. The rearrangement links TRBV7-9 to TRBJ1-5, with TRBD1 matching 9 bases. Looked up from germline, CDR1 is SEHNR and CDR2 is FQNEAQ (reference sequence). With 3 bases clipped from V and 7 bases from J, the junction kept 7 bases outside the gene matches. This CDR3 spans 15 amino acids.

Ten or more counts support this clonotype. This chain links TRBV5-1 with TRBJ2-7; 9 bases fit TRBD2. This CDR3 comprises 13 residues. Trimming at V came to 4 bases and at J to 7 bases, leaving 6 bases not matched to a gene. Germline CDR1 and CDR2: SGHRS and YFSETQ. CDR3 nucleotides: TGCGCCAGCAGCCGTAGCGGGGGCGGTGAGCAGTACGTC. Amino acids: CASSRSGGGEQYV.

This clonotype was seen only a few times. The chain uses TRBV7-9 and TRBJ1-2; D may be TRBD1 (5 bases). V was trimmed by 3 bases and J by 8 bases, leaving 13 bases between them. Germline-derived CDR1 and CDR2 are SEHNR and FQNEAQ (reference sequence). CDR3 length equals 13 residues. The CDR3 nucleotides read TGTGCCAGCAGCTTGGGACTGAGGGCCGGCTACACCTTC. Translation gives CASSLGLRAGYTF.